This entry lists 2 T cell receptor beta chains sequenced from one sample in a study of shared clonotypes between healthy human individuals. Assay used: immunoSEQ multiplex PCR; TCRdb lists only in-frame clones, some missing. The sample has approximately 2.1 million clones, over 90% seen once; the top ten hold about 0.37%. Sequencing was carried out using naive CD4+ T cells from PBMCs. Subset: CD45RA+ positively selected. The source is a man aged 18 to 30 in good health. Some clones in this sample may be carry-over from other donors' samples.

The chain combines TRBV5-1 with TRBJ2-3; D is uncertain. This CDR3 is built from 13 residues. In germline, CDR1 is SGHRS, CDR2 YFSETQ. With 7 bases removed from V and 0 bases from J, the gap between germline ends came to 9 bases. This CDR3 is CASLGPSTDTQYF. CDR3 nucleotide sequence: TGCGCCAGCCTTGGACCTAGCACAGATACGCAGTATTTT.

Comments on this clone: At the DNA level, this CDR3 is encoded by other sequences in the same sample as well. The CDR3 DNA reads TGTGCCAGTAGTACCCAGGGACGACAGCCCCAGCATTTT. Its protein is CASSTQGRQPQHF. The chain has TRBV19 and TRBJ1-5, with D perhaps matching TRBD1 (5 bases). This CDR3 contains 13 residues. Germline V gene lookup returns CDR1 LNHDA and CDR2 SQIVND (reference sequence). The ends were cut back, 4 bases at V and 7 bases at J, with 11 bases in the middle.